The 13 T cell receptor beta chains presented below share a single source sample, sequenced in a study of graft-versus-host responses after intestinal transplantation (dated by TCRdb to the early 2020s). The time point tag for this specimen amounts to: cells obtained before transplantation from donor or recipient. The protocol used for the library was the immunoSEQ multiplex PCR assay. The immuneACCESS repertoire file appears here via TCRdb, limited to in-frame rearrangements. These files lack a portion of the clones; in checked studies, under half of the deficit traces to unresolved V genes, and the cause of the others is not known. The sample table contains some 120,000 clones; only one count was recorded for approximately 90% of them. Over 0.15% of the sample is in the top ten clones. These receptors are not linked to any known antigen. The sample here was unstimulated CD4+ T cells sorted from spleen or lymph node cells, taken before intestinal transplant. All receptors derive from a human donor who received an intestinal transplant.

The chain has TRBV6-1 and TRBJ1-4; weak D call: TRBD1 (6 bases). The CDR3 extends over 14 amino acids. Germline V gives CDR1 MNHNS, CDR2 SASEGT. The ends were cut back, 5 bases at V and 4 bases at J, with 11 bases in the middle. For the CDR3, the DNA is TGTGCCAGCAGTACCGACAGGTATAATGAAAAACTGTTTTTT. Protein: CASSTDRYNEKLFF.

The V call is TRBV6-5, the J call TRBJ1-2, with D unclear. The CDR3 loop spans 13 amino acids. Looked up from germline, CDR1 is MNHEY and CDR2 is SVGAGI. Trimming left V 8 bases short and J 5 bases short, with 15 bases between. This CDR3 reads CASAKPALYGYTF. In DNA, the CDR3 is TGTGCCAGCGCTAAGCCGGCACTTTATGGCTACACCTTC.

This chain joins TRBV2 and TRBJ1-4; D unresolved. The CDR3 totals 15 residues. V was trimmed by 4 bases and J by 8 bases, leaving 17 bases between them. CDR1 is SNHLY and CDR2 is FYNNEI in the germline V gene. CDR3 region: CASSVEAPLGEKLFF. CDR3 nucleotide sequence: TGTGCCAGCAGTGTCGAGGCGCCCCTGGGGGAAAAACTGTTTTTT.

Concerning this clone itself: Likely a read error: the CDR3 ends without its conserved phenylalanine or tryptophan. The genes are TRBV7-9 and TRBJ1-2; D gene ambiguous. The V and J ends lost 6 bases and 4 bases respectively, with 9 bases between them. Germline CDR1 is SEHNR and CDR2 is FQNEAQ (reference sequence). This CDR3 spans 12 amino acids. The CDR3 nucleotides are TGTGCCAGCAGTGACCAGGTCTATGGCTACACCCTC. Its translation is CASSDQVYGYTL.

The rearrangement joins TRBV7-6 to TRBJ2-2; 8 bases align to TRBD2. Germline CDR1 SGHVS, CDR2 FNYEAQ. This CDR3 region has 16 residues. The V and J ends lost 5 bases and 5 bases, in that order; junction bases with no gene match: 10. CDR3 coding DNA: TGTGCCAGCAGCCCCCTAAGGCGGGGGGTAACCGGGGAGCTGTTTTTT. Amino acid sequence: CASSPLRRGVTGELFF.

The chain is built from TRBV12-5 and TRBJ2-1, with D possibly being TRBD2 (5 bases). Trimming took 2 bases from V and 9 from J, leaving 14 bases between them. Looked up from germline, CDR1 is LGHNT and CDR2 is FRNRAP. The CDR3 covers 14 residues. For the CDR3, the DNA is TGTGCTAGTGGTTTGCTGGTGGTTGGAGGTGAGCAGTTCTTC. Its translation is CASGLLVVGGEQFF.

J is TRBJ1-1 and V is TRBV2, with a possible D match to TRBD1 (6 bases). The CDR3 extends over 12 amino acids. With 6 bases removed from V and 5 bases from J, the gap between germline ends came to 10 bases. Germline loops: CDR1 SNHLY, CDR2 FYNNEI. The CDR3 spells CASSADRTEAFF. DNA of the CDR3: TGTGCCAGCAGCGCCGACAGGACTGAAGCTTTCTTT.

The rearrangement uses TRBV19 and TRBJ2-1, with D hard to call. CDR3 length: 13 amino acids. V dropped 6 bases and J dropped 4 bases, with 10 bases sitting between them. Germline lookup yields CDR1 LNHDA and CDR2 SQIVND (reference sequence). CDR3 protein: CASREGWYNEQFF. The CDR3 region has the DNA TGTGCCAGTAGGGAAGGTTGGTACAATGAGCAGTTCTTC.

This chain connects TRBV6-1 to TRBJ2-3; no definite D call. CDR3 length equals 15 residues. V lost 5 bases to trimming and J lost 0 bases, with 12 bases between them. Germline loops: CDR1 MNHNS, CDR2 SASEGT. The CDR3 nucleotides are TGTGCCAGCAGTATGGCGGCTTCTAGCACAGATACGCAGTATTTT. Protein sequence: CASSMAASSTDTQYF.

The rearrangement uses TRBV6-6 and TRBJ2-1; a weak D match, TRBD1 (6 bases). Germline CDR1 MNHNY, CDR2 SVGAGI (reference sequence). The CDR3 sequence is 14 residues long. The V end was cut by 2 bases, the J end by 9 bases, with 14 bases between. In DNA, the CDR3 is TGTGCCAGCAGTTACACCGTGAGGGGGACTGAGCAGTTCTTC. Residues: CASSYTVRGTEQFF.

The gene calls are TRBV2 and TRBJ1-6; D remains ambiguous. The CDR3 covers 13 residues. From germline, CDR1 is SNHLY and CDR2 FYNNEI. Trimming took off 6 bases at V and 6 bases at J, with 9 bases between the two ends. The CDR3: CASSPEINSPLHF. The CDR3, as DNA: TGTGCCAGCAGCCCCGAGATTAATTCACCCCTCCACTTT. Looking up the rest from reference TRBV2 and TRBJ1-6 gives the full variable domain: EPEVTQTPSHQVTQMGQEVILRCVPISNHLYFYWYRQILGQKVEFLVSFYNNEISEKSEIFDDQFSVERPDGSNFTLKIRSTKLEDSAMYFCASSPEINSPLHFGNGTRLTVT.

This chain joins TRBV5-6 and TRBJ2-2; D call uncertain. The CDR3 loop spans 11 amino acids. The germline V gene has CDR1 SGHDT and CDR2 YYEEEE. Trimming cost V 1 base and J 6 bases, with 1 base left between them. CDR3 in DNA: TGTGCCAGCAGCTTGTCCGGGGAGCTGTTTTTT. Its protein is CASSLSGELFF.

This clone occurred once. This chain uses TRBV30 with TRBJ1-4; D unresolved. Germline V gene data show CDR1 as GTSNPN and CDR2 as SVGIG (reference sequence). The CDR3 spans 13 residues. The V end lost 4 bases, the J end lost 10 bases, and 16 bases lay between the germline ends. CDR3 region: CAWMAPDSPKLFF. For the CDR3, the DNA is TGTGCCTGGATGGCTCCAGACTCCCCAAAACTGTTTTTT.